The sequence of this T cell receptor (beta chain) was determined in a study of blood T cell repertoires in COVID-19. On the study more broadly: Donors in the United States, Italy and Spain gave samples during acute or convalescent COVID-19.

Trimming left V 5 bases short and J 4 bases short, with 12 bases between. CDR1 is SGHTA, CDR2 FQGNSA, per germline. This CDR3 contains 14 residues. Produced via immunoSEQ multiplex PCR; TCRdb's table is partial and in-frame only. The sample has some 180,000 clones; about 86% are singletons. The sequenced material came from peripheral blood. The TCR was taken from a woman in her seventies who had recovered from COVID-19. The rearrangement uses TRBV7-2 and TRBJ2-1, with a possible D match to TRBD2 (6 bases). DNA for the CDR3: TGTGCCAGCAGCCTGGCGGGACCTTACAATGAGCAGTTCTTC. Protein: CASSLAGPYNEQFF.